These T cell receptor beta chains were read from a single sample in a study of technical replicates of blood from several donors. Assay: immunoSEQ multiplex PCR; the TCRdb copy retains only in-frame clones and omits some. The profile shows about 83,000 clones, roughly 94% of them singletons. Sequenced material: T cells isolated from PBMCs. These TCRs come from a human donor in good health. CDR3s include the opening cysteine and the closing phenylalanine or tryptophan. A D gene is named only where the DNA matches it firmly. Clone size is shown for a subset of rows, as once, few, many or a class of expanded clone.

>TRBV28|TRBD2|once|15|TRBJ2-7
TGTGCCAGCAGTCTCCGGACTAGCAGAGCCTACGAGCAGTACTTC
CASSLRTSRAYEQYF
>TRBV2|TRBD1|-|14|TRBJ1-5
TGTGCCAGCAGTCAACCAAAAACAGGGGGACCCCAGCATTTT
CASSQPKTGGPQHF
>TRBV27|TRBD2|-|14|TRBJ2-3
TGTGCCAGCCGGAAGGGAGGGCAAAAAGATACGCAGTATTTT
CASRKGGQKDTQYF
>TRBV4-2|TRBD2|-|16|TRBJ2-7
TGTGCCAGCAGCCAAGATCCCGGGACTATCGCCTACGAGCAGTACTTC
CASSQDPGTIAYEQYF
>TRBV19|TRBD2|-|15|TRBJ2-3
TGTGCCAGTAGTACTAGCGGATCTAGCACAGATACGCAGTATTTT
CASSTSGSSTDTQYF
>TRBV7-8|TRBD1|-|16|TRBJ2-7
TGTGCCAGCAGCTCTTCTACCGGGACAGGGTGGGTGGGGCAGTACTTC
CASSSSTGTGWVGQYF
>TRBV14|TRBD2|-|15|TRBJ2-7
TGTGCCAGCAGCGAGATGGGACTAGCGGGCTCCGAGCAGTACTTC
CASSEMGLAGSEQYF
>TRBV28|-|-|15|TRBJ2-1
TGTGCCAGCAGTTTAGGGCTATCAAGAGTTAATGAGCAGTTCTTC
CASSLGLSRVNEQFF
>TRBV6-5|-|-|13|TRBJ1-1
TGTGCCAGCAGTTATTGGGGCGCCACTGAAGCTTTCTTT
CASSYWGATEAFF
>TRBV11-3|-|-|13|TRBJ2-7
TGTGCCAGCAGCTTAGCCTCTTCCTACGAGCAGTACTTC
CASSLASSYEQYF
>TRBV25-1|TRBD1|-|15|TRBJ2-2
TGTGCCAGCAGTATGGGACAGGGGTTCACCGGGGAGCTGTTTTTT
CASSMGQGFTGELFF
>TRBV7-9|TRBD1|few|13|TRBJ2-1
TGTGCCAGCAGCAGGACAGGGGTGGATGAGCAGTTCTTC
CASSRTGVDEQFF
>TRBV28|-|-|13|TRBJ2-5
TGTGCCAGCAGTCCGACGGGGTCCGAGACCCAGTACTTC
CASSPTGSETQYF
>TRBV19|-|-|17|TRBJ2-2
TGTGCCAGTAGTGTACCCTTGACAGGAGGAAGAACCGGGGAGCTGTTTTTT
CASSVPLTGGRTGELFF
>TRBV4-1|-|-|16|TRBJ1-1
TGCGCCAGCAGCCAAGGGCAGGGGAGTTGGGGCACTGAAGCTTTCTTT
CASSQGQGSWGTEAFF
>TRBV5-1|TRBD2|once|15|TRBJ2-5
TGCGCCAGCAGCTTGGCAGCGGGGGCCCCGGAGACCCAGTACTTC
CASSLAAGAPETQYF
>TRBV27|TRBD1|-|14|TRBJ1-1
TGTGCCAGCAGTCTCTTCCAGGGGGGTACTGAAGCTTTCTTT
CASSLFQGGTEAFF
>TRBV5-5|-|-|14|TRBJ2-5
TGTGCCAGCAGCTTGGAGGGGGACCAAGAGACCCAGTACTTC
CASSLEGDQETQYF
>TRBV5-1|TRBD1|-|14|TRBJ2-5
TGCGCCAGCAGCGCTCGACAGGGACGGGAGACCCAGTACTTC
CASSARQGRETQYF
>TRBV30|-|-|15|TRBJ2-7
TGTGCCTGGAGTGGATCCGGGACACCGGGGTACGAGCAGTACTTC
CAWSGSGTPGYEQYF
>TRBV5-6|TRBD1|once|14|TRBJ1-1
TGTGCCAGCAGCTTGTTCAGGGGGTGGACTGAAGCTTTCTTT
CASSLFRGWTEAFF
>TRBV28|TRBD2|-|15|TRBJ2-1
TGTGCCAGCACTTCTAGCGGGAGGGCCTACAATGAGCAGTTCTTC
CASTSSGRAYNEQFF
>TRBV28|-|-|12|TRBJ2-7
TGTGCCAGCAGTTTTATAACCTACGAGCAGTACTTC
CASSFITYEQYF
>TRBV30|-|few|13|TRBJ2-7
TGTGCCTGGAGGGGACTCCCTCGGGACGAGCAGTACTTC
CAWRGLPRDEQYF
>TRBV28|-|-|17|TRBJ2-3
TGTGCCAGCACAGGGGACACTACCGGGCTACGCACAGATACGCAGTATTTT
CASTGDTTGLRTDTQYF
>TRBV12-2|-|once|15|TRBJ1-1
TGTGCAAGTCGCTTAGTCTCGGACAGGGACACTGAAGCTTTCTTT
CASRLVSDRDTEAFF
>TRBV27|-|once|14|TRBJ2-7
TGTGCCAGCAGTTTATTTCGGCAGGGTGGCGAGCAGTACTTC
CASSLFRQGGEQYF
>TRBV5-1|TRBD2|-|14|TRBJ2-1
TGCGCCAGCAGCTCGGGGGGGTCCTACAATGAGCAGTTCTTC
CASSSGGSYNEQFF
>TRBV19|-|few|11|TRBJ1-5
TGTGCCAGTAGGGCGGCTCAGACCCAGCATTTT
CASRAAQTQHF
>TRBV15|TRBD2|-|18|TRBJ2-7
TGTGCCACCAGCAGAGATAGCGTCGTGACTAGCGGTTCCTACGAGCAGTACTTC
CATSRDSVVTSGSYEQYF
>TRBV28|-|-|15|TRBJ1-3
TGTGCCACGGGGTCGGGGGTGAACTCTGGAAACACCATATATTTT
CATGSGVNSGNTIYF
>TRBV7-8|TRBD1|-|16|TRBJ2-7
TGTGCCAGCAGCTTATTTGGCGAGACAGGGCCTAAGGGGCAGTACTTC
CASSLFGETGPKGQYF
>TRBV2|TRBD2|-|16|TRBJ2-1
TGTGCCACCAGACTAGCGGGGACGATAATGAGCGGTGAGCAGTTCTTC
CATRLAGTIMSGEQFF
>TRBV11-3|TRBD2|-|16|TRBJ2-7
TGTGCCAGCAGCTTTCGTGCGGGGGGTACCTCCTACGAGCAGTACTTC
CASSFRAGGTSYEQYF
>TRBV4-2|-|-|15|TRBJ2-5
TGTGCCAGCAGCCAAGATCTGAGTCTACAAGAGACCCAGTACTTC
CASSQDLSLQETQYF
>TRBV2|-|-|10|TRBJ2-1
TGTGCCAGTGGGGGGAATGAGCAGTTCTTC
CASGGNEQFF
>TRBV28|-|-|14|TRBJ2-7
TGTGCCAGCAGTCCCAGGACTCTACACTACGAGCAGTACTTC
CASSPRTLHYEQYF
>TRBV2|-|-|13|TRBJ2-2
TGTGCCAGCAGTGAAACACCCACCGGGGAGCTGTTTTTT
CASSETPTGELFF
>TRBV20-1|-|-|11|TRBJ2-7
TGCAGTGCTAGAACGAGGGACGAGCAGTACTTC
CSARTRDEQYF
>TRBV5-6|-|-|16|TRBJ1-4
TGTGCCAGCAGCTTGGTGGGGGGAACCGATAATGAAAAACTGTTTTTT
CASSLVGGTDNEKLFF
>TRBV23-1|TRBD2|-|16|TRBJ2-2
TGCGCCAGCAGTCAATCCGGACTAGCGGTCACCGGGGAGCTGTTTTTT
CASSQSGLAVTGELFF
>TRBV9|TRBD1|-|16|TRBJ1-4
TGTGCCAGCAGCCCGACCGTGGGACAGGGAAATGAAAAACTGTTTTTT
CASSPTVGQGNEKLFF
>TRBV2|TRBD1|-|17|TRBJ2-7
TGTGCCAGCAGTAAGGTACCGGACAGGGGGAGCTCCTACGAGCAGTACTTC
CASSKVPDRGSSYEQYF
>TRBV10-3|-|-|14|TRBJ2-5
TGTGCCATCAGTGAGCGGGGGGCCCAAGAGACCCAGTACTTC
CAISERGAQETQYF
>TRBV4-1|TRBD2|-|15|TRBJ2-1
TGCGCCAGCAGCCCATCCGGGGAGGGGTACAATGAGCAGTTCTTC
CASSPSGEGYNEQFF
>TRBV28|TRBD1|-|15|TRBJ1-4
TGTGCCAGCAGTTCACCGGGACAGGTGGCTGAAAAACTGTTTTTT
CASSSPGQVAEKLFF
>TRBV7-2|TRBD2|few|16|TRBJ2-7
TGTGCCAGCAGCTTAGGGGCGGGAGGGCCTGCCTACGAGCAGTACTTC
CASSLGAGGPAYEQYF
>TRBV11-1|-|once|13|TRBJ1-2
TGTGCCAGCACCGATAACTTGCGGTATGGCTACACCTTC
CASTDNLRYGYTF
>TRBV27|-|once|13|TRBJ1-6
TGTGCCAGCAGCCCGCGGAAGAGTTCACCCCTCCACTTT
CASSPRKSSPLHF
>TRBV2|-|-|12|TRBJ2-3
TGTGCCAGCATTCCGATCGGAGATACGCAGTATTTT
CASIPIGDTQYF
>TRBV11-2|TRBD1|-|14|TRBJ2-5
TGTGCCAGCAGCTTAACGGACAGGGGGGAGACCCAGTACTTC
CASSLTDRGETQYF
>TRBV4-1|TRBD2|once|17|TRBJ2-3
TGCGCCAGCAGCCAAGAACAACTAGCGCTGGGGACAGATACGCAGTATTTT
CASSQEQLALGTDTQYF
>TRBV2|-|-|10|TRBJ2-5
TGTGCCAGCAGCGGTGAGACCCAGTACTTC
CASSGETQYF
>TRBV27|TRBD2|-|20|TRBJ2-3
TGTGCCAGCAGTTCTCTTTCCCCTCCACTAGCGGGAGGGCTGCCAGATACGCAGTATTTT
CASSSLSPPLAGGLPDTQYF
>TRBV4-2|TRBD2|-|16|TRBJ2-1
TGTGCCAGCAGCGCCGGACTAGCGGGAATCTACAATGAGCAGTTCTTC
CASSAGLAGIYNEQFF
>TRBV5-1|-|-|15|TRBJ2-3
TGCGCCAGCAGCTTGGTTGGGCCGAGCACAGATACGCAGTATTTT
CASSLVGPSTDTQYF
>TRBV7-9|TRBD1|-|12|TRBJ1-1
TGTGCCAGCAGCCCGGACAGGTCCCAAGCTTTCTTT
CASSPDRSQAFF
>TRBV27|TRBD1|once|18|TRBJ2-7
TGTGCCAGCAGTTTAGAGCCGATAGGACAGGCTTCCTTCCTCGAGCAGTACTTC
CASSLEPIGQASFLEQYF
>TRBV30|-|few|13|TRBJ1-5
TGTGCCTGGAGTTTAGGAGGCAATCAGCCCCAGCATTTT
CAWSLGGNQPQHF